A single T cell receptor (beta chain) is shown here with its context. The CDR3 is 14 residues long. Looked up from germline, CDR1 is SGHNT and CDR2 is YENEEA. Trimming removed 6 bases from V and 7 bases from J, with 16 bases in between. Patients of the Seattle cohort, enrolled during active infection, were followed longitudinally. This table comes from immunoSEQ multiplex PCR, and its TCRdb copy is limited to in-frame clones, with some not included. The data contain about 200,000 clones, 85% of them singletons. This sample is part of a study of blood T cell repertoires in COVID-19. The sequence came from a man aged 55 to 70 with COVID-19, enrolled during active disease. The sequenced sample was peripheral blood. This chain uses TRBV11-3 with TRBJ2-1, with TRBD2 as a possible D gene (5 bases). CDR3 DNA sequence: TGTGCCAGCAGTCTCACGGGGTCGGCAAATGAGCAGTTCTTC. Amino acids: CASSLTGSANEQFF.